This T cell receptor (beta chain) was retrieved from a study of cytomegalovirus exposure and HLA in healthy donors. Study results and caveats: Most sequenced TCRs were rare (though some public TCRs occurred in many donors). Using the classifier, cytomegalovirus status was reportedly diagnosed with high specificity and sensitivity.

Method: immunoSEQ multiplex PCR; TCRdb's copy keeps in-frame clones and lacks some. The sample has 150,000 to 200,000 clones, more than 75% seen once. Of note for this clone: Its target is not known.

This clonotype originated in a man in his late teens or twenties in good health and CMV-seropositive. Sequenced: PBMCs.

CDR3 amino acids: CASSEEVRTVQETQYF. The DNA of the CDR3 is TGTGCCAGCAGTGAAGAGGTACGCACAGTCCAAGAGACCCAGTACTTC. The gene calls are TRBV2 and TRBJ2-5, with unresolved D. V lost 1 base and J lost 1, with 13 bases in between. This CDR3 comprises 16 residues. The V gene's germline CDR1 is SNHLY and CDR2 FYNNEI.